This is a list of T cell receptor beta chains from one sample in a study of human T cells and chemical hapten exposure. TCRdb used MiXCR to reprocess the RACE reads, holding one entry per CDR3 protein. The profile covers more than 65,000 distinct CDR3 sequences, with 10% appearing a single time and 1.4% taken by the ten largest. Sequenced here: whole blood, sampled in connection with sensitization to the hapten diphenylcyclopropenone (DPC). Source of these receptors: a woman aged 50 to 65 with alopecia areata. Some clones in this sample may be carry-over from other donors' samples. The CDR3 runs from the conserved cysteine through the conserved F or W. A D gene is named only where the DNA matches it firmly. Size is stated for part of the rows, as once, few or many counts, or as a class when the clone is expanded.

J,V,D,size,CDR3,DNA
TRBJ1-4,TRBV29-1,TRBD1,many,CSVKDRGWDEKLFF,TGCAGCGTTAAGGACAGGGGATGGGATGAAAAACTGTTTTTT
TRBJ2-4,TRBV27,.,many,CASSFEGNLAKNIQYF,TGTGCCAGCAGTTTCGAAGGGAACCTAGCCAAAAACATTCAGTACTTC
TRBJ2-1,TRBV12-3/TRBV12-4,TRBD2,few,CASSLGLALNEQFF,TGTGCCAGCAGTTTAGGACTAGCGCTCAATGAGCAGTTCTTC
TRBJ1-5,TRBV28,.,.,CASCETRDFSNQPQHF,TGTGCCAGCTGCGAGACCCGGGATTTTAGCAATCAGCCCCAGCATTTT
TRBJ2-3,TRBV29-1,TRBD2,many,CSVDRTSGRMDTQYF,TGCAGCGTTGATAGGACTAGCGGGAGAATGGATACGCAGTATTTT
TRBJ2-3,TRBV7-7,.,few,CASSPPAPGTDTQYF,TGTGCTAGCAGCCCCCCGGCACCCGGAACAGATACGCAGTATTTT
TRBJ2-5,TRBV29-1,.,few,CSVEGTSETQYF,TGCAGCGTTGAAGGGACCAGCGAGACCCAGTACTTC
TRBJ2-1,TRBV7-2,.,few,CASSVRDNEQFF,TGTGCCAGCAGCGTCCGGGACAATGAGCAGTTCTTC
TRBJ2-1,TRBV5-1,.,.,CASNPGGEDSQFF,TGCGCCAGCAACCCAGGGGGGGAGGACTCGCAGTTCTTC
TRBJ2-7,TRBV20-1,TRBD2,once,CSARGLAGVRGEQYF,TGCAGTGCTAGAGGACTAGCGGGAGTAAGGGGCGAGCAGTACTTC
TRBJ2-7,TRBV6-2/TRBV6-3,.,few,CASSWLTRAHEQYF,TGTGCCAGCAGTTGGCTGACGCGGGCCCACGAGCAGTACTTC
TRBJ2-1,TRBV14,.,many,CASSHRGGGEQFF,TGTGCCAGCAGCCACAGGGGTGGAGGGGAGCAGTTCTTC
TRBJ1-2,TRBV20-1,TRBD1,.,CSARGQLYGYTF,TGCAGTGCCCGGGGACAGCTCTATGGCTACACCTTC
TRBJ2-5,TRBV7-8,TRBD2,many,CASSPGTSGNGETQYF,TGTGCCAGCAGCCCGGGGACTAGCGGGAATGGAGAGACCCAGTACTTC
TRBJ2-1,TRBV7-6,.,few,CASSRMGGNIYNEQFF,TGTGCCAGCAGCCGAATGGGGGGCAATATCTACAATGAGCAGTTCTTC
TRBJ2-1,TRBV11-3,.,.,CASSPGLYNEQFF,TGTGCCAGCAGCCCGGGACTTTACAATGAGCAGTTCTTC
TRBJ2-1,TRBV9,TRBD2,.,CASSVGLAGGVRNNEQFF,TGTGCCAGCAGCGTGGGACTAGCGGGAGGGGTTAGGAACAATGAGCAGTTCTTC
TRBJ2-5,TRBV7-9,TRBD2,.,CASSYGGLAGSQETQYF,TGTGCCAGCAGCTACGGGGGACTAGCGGGGTCACAAGAGACCCAGTACTTC
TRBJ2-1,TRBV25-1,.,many,CASSAEGVKNEQFF,TGTGCCAGCAGTGCCGAGGGGGTTAAGAATGAGCAGTTCTTC
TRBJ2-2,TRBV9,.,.,CASSAGPSKSGELFF,TGTGCCAGCAGCGCGGGACCGTCCAAGAGCGGGGAGCTGTTTTTT
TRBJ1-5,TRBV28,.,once,CASSLANQPQHF,TGTGCCAGCAGTTTAGCCAATCAGCCCCAGCATTTT
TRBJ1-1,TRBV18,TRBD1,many,CASSPPGTGGMNTEAFF,TGTGCCAGCTCACCTCCCGGGACAGGGGGCATGAACACTGAAGCTTTCTTT
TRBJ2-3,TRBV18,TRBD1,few,CASSPPIQGSDTQYF,TGTGCCAGCTCACCACCGATACAGGGGTCAGATACGCAGTATTTT
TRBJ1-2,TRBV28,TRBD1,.,CASSFGQVPSGYTF,TGTGCCAGCAGTTTCGGACAGGTTCCCTCTGGCTACACCTTC
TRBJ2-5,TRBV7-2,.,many,CASSLEGRLSYQETQYF,TGTGCCAGCAGCTTAGAGGGGAGGCTTTCTTACCAAGAGACCCAGTACTTC
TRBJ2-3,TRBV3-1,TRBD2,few,CASTLGGGSADTQYF,TGTGCCAGCACCCTAGGAGGCGGGAGTGCAGATACGCAGTATTTT
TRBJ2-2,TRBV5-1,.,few,CASSSYLAGTTGELFF,TGCGCCAGCAGTTCCTATCTTGCGGGGACCACCGGGGAGCTGTTTTTT
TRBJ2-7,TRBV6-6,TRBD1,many,CASSYGQVLSSYEQYF,TGTGCCAGCAGTTACGGACAGGTCCTCTCCTCCTACGAGCAGTACTTC
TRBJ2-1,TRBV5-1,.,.,CASSPPASSPHEQFF,TGCGCCAGCAGCCCCCCAGCTAGTAGCCCCCATGAGCAGTTCTTC
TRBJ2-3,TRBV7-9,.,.,CASFSAKSGSTDTQYF,TGTGCCAGCTTTAGCGCCAAGAGCGGGAGCACAGATACGCAGTATTTT
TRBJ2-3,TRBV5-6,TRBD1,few,CASSSVHRGPAADTQYF,TGTGCCAGCAGCTCCGTCCACAGGGGGCCAGCAGCAGATACGCAGTATTTT
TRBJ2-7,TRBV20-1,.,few,CSAMSGSSYEQYF,TGCAGTGCTATGAGCGGGTCCTCCTACGAGCAGTACTTC
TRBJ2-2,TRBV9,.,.,CASSVVGGHTGELFF,TGTGCCAGCAGCGTAGTGGGCGGGCACACCGGGGAGCTGTTTTTT
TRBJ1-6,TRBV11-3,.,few,CASSSRNSPLHF,TGTGCCAGCAGCTCGCGGAATTCACCCCTCCACTTT
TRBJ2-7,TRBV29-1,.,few,CSVEGQGGYEQYF,TGCAGCGTTGAGGGTCAAGGGGGCTACGAGCAGTACTTC
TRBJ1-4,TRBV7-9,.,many,CASRPGLKEEKLFF,TGTGCCAGCAGACCCGGACTAAAAGAGGAAAAACTGTTTTTT
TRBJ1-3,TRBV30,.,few,CAWSVQASSGNTIYF,TGTGCCTGGAGTGTACAGGCCAGCTCTGGAAACACCATATATTTT
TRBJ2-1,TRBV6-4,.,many,CASSSELDRAEQFF,TGTGCCAGCAGCTCAGAACTAGATAGGGCAGAGCAGTTCTTC
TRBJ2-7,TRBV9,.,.,CASSVVDLAYEQYF,TGTGCCAGCAGCGTAGTCGACTTGGCCTACGAGCAGTACTTC
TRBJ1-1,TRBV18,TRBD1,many,CASSPGRDREAFF,TGTGCCAGCTCACCAGGAAGGGACAGGGAGGCTTTCTTT
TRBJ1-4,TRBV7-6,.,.,CASSLGHGEKLFF,TGTGCCAGCAGCTTGGGACATGGCGAAAAACTGTTTTTT
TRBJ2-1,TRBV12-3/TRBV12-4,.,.,CASSLPRDYNEQFF,TGTGCCAGCAGTCTACCCCGGGACTACAATGAGCAGTTCTTC
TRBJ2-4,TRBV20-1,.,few,CSARGLFEAAKNIQYF,TGCAGTGCTAGAGGGCTTTTTGAAGCGGCCAAAAACATTCAGTACTTC
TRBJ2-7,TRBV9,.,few,CASSVVSSSEQYF,TGTGCCAGCAGCGTAGTCTCTAGCTCCGAGCAGTACTTC
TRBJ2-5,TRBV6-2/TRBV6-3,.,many,CASRPAAGETQYF,TGTGCCAGCAGACCAGCAGCGGGAGAGACCCAGTACTTC
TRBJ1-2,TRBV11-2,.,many,CASSLLTSSFGYTF,TGTGCCAGCAGCCTCCTGACCTCCTCATTCGGCTACACCTTC
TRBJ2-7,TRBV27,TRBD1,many,CASRSRQGKYEQYF,TGTGCCAGCAGGAGCCGACAGGGGAAGTACGAGCAGTACTTC
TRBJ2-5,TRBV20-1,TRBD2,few,CSARDLRLAGEGGETQYF,TGCAGTGCTAGAGATTTGCGACTAGCGGGTGAGGGTGGAGAGACCCAGTACTTC
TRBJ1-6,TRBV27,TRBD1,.,CATLGGTGNSPLHF,TGTGCCACCCTGGGGGGGACAGGGAATTCACCCCTCCACTTT
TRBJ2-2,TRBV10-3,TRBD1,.,CATQRGTDTGELFF,TGTGCCACCCAAAGAGGGACAGACACCGGGGAGCTGTTTTTT
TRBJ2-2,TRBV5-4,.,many,CASSFGSYTGELFF,TGTGCCAGCAGCTTTGGGAGCTACACCGGGGAGCTGTTTTTT
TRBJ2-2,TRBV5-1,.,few,CASSLEGPGPNTGELFF,TGCGCCAGCAGCTTGGAGGGCCCAGGCCCTAACACCGGGGAGCTGTTTTTT
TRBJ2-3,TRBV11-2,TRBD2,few,CASSFSYGGGITDTQYF,TGTGCCAGCAGCTTTTCTTATGGCGGGGGAATCACAGATACGCAGTATTTT
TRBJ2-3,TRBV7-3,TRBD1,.,CASSSQGSSSTDTQYF,TGTGCCAGCAGCTCACAGGGGTCGTCTAGCACAGATACGCAGTATTTT